These 29 T cell receptor beta chains share one sample of origin, sequenced in a study of blood T cell repertoires in COVID-19. Some clones are missing from TCRdb's copy, which holds only in-frame ones; the method was immunoSEQ multiplex PCR. The sample lists over 100,000 clones, 75% to 90% seen once, with 4.3% in the top ten. The sequencing input was peripheral blood. The receptors here all came from a man in his sixties with COVID-19, enrolled during active disease.

The V and J genes are TRBV21-1 and TRBJ1-5. TRBV21-1 is a pseudogene. This CDR3 has 14 residues. The DNA of the CDR3 is TGTGCCAGCAGCAAACCCCGTGGCGGTCAGCCCCAGCATTTT. Residues: CASSKPRGGQPQHF.

The chain combines TRBV29-1 with TRBJ1-3; D gene ambiguous. CDR3 length: 14 amino acids. The V end was cut by 4 bases, the J end by 0 bases, with 10 bases between. Germline V gene lookup returns CDR1 SQVTM and CDR2 ANQGSEA. The CDR3 nucleotides read TGCAGCGTTGTGGGCGTAAGCTCTGGAAACACCATATATTTT. Its translation is CSVVGVSSGNTIYF.

The chain is built from TRBV6-2 or TRBV6-3 and TRBJ1-5; perhaps TRBD1 as D (6 bases). Germline V gives CDR1 MNHEY, CDR2 SVGEGT. The CDR3 has 17 residues. V was trimmed by 0 bases and J by 2 bases, leaving 14 bases between them. In DNA, the CDR3 is TGTGCCAGCAGTTACTCCCGAGGTCCAGGGGGCAATCAGCCCCAGCATTTT. Translation: CASSYSRGPGGNQPQHF.

This chain links TRBV6-2 or TRBV6-3 with TRBJ2-2, with no clear D. Germline V gives CDR1 MNHEY, CDR2 SVGEGT. CDR3 size: 15 residues. Trimming removed 2 bases from V and 0 bases from J, with 7 bases in between. CDR3 loop: CASSYKPANTGELFF. Written as DNA, the CDR3 is TGTGCCAGCAGTTACAAGCCGGCGAACACCGGGGAGCTGTTTTTT.

The chain joins TRBV28 to TRBJ2-7, with D perhaps matching TRBD2 (6 bases). The CDR3 spans 14 residues. V lost 8 bases, J lost 5 bases, and 19 bases lay in between. The germline V gene has CDR1 MDHEN and CDR2 SYDVKM. In DNA form, the CDR3 reads TGTGCCAGCCCATCCGCCGGGGGTCCGGACGAGCAGTACTTC. This sequence encodes CASPSAGGPDEQYF.

This sequence joins TRBV19 and TRBJ1-5, with a possible D match to TRBD1 (5 bases). The V end lost 4 bases, the J end lost 2 bases, and 12 bases lay between the germline ends. The CDR3 is 15 residues long. CDR1 and CDR2 from the germline V gene are LNHDA and SQIVND (reference sequence). CDR3 nucleotide sequence: TGTGCCAGTAGTACCCTAGGGGCTGGCAATCAGCCCCAGCATTTT. It codes for CASSTLGAGNQPQHF.

V usage is TRBV7-9 and J usage is TRBJ2-5, with D possibly TRBD1 on 5 matching bases. CDR3 length: 16 amino acids. Germline CDR1 SEHNR, CDR2 FQNEAQ (reference sequence). V was pared by 1 base and J by 5 bases, with 17 bases between. The CDR3 loop is CASSLGMSGAWETQYF. The CDR3 DNA reads TGTGCCAGCAGCTTAGGAATGAGTGGGGCATGGGAGACCCAGTACTTC.

The chain links TRBV19 to TRBJ1-2, with D possibly being TRBD1 (5 bases). There are 12 residues in the CDR3. With 7 bases removed from V and 8 bases from J, the gap between germline ends came to 14 bases. Germline assignment: CDR1 LNHDA and CDR2 SQIVND (reference sequence). This chain's CDR3 is CASNGGRGGYTF. CDR3 nucleotides: TGTGCCAGTAATGGGGGGAGAGGCGGCTACACCTTC.

The chain is built from TRBV6-5 and TRBJ2-5, with a tentative D call TRBD2 (6 bases). The CDR3 sequence is 15 residues long. Looked up from germline, CDR1 is MNHEY and CDR2 is SVGAGI. V shed 7 bases and J shed 2 bases, with 17 bases lying between them. CDR3 amino acids: CASTPWEAGQETQYF. The CDR3 DNA reads as TGTGCCAGCACCCCCTGGGAGGCAGGACAAGAGACCCAGTACTTC.

This rearrangement joins TRBV7-2 to TRBJ1-2; TRBD1 might be the D (5 bases). The CDR3 sequence is 14 residues long. CDR1 is SGHTA, CDR2 FQGNSA, per germline. V lost 6 bases and J lost 8, with 19 bases in between. CDR3 DNA: TGTGCCAGCAGTCCCGTCTTCTCCGGGGGAGGCTACACCTTC. Its translation: CASSPVFSGGGYTF.

The chain uses TRBV6-5 and TRBJ1-4; TRBD1 aligns across 7 bases. This CDR3 has 15 residues. J lost 6 bases, V lost 2 bases, and 6 bases had no gene match. Germline values: CDR1 MNHEY, CDR2 SVGAGI. CDR3 DNA: TGTGCCAGCAGTTACAGGGGGCTTGGTGATGAAAAACTGTTTTTT. Its protein is CASSYRGLGDEKLFF.

The rearrangement links TRBV6-5 to TRBJ1-2; 8 bases map to TRBD1. Germline V gene sequence: CDR1 MNHEY, CDR2 SVGAGI. The CDR3 has 12 residues. The J segment lost 8 bases and the V segment lost 6 bases, leaving 5 bases of the junction unmatched. CDR3 in amino acids: CASRTGEGGYTF. The CDR3 DNA sequence: TGTGCCAGCAGGACAGGGGAGGGAGGCTACACCTTC.

The chain carries TRBV5-6 and TRBJ1-6; D gene ambiguous. This CDR3 spans 14 amino acids. CDR1 SGHDT and CDR2 YYEEEE come from the germline V gene. V was pared by 5 bases and J by 10 bases, with 16 bases between. CDR3 in amino acids: CASSLDRSGSPLHF. CDR3 DNA: TGTGCCAGCAGTCTAGACCGAAGCGGCTCACCCCTCCACTTT.

This clone was counted once. The V gene is TRBV28, the J gene TRBJ1-1; TRBD1 might be the D (5 bases). V lost 10 bases, J lost 4 bases, and 16 bases lay in between. The CDR3 length is 13 residues. The germline CDR1 and CDR2 sequences are MDHEN and SYDVKM. This chain's CDR3 is CATLIGAVTEAFF. In DNA form, the CDR3 reads TGTGCCACCTTAATAGGGGCGGTCACTGAAGCTTTCTTT.

The count of this clone is one. The V gene is TRBV9, the J gene TRBJ1-4; D is perhaps TRBD1 (6 bases). This CDR3 spans 16 amino acids. The germline V and J ends were trimmed by 4 bases and 5 bases, with 18 bases remaining between them. The germline CDR1 and CDR2 sequences are SGDLS and YYNGEE. The CDR3 nucleotides are TGTGCCAGCAGCCTCTGGGGGGGGCGGGAGAATGAAAAACTGTTTTTT. Its translation is CASSLWGGRENEKLFF. The full variable domain, completed using reference TRBV9 and TRBJ1-4, is DSGVTQTPKHLITATGQRVTLRCSPRSGDLSVYWYQQSLDQGLQFLIQYYNGEERAKGNILERFSAQQFPDLHSELNLSSLELGDSALYFCASSLWGGRENEKLFFGSGTQLSVL.

V is TRBV7-8 and J is TRBJ2-2, with no clear D. The length of the CDR3 is 17 residues. CDR1 and CDR2 (germline): SGHVS, FQNEAQ. Trimming cost V 2 bases and J 1 base, with 14 bases left between them. As DNA, the CDR3 is TGTGCCAGCAGCTTAAAGGTGACACTTAAGAACACCGGGGAGCTGTTTTTT. This translates into CASSLKVTLKNTGELFF.

The V gene is TRBV4-1, the J gene TRBJ1-6, with unresolved D. The CDR3 extends over 13 amino acids. V was cut by 0 bases and J by 7 bases, with 4 bases left in between. Germline V lookup: CDR1 MGHRA, CDR2 YSYEKL. As DNA, the CDR3 is TGCGCCAGCAGCCAAGAGGGCAATTCACCCCTCCACTTT. Protein: CASSQEGNSPLHF.

V and J are TRBV28 and TRBJ1-4; TRBD1 might be the D (5 bases). Germline loops: CDR1 MDHEN, CDR2 SYDVKM. The germline V and J ends were trimmed by 2 bases and 8 bases, with 18 bases remaining between them. The CDR3 consists of 16 residues. The CDR3 nucleotides are TGTGCCAGCAGTTTAAGTCTCCAGGGAAACCCCGAAAAACTGTTTTTT. Amino acids: CASSLSLQGNPEKLFF.

This clone was seen only once. The chain uses TRBV28 and TRBJ2-2; D call uncertain. From germline, CDR1 is MDHEN and CDR2 SYDVKM. This CDR3 region has 12 residues. V was pared by 8 bases and J by 0 bases, with 4 bases between. The CDR3 here is CASVSNTGELFF. The CDR3 nucleotides are TGTGCCAGCGTATCGAACACCGGGGAGCTGTTTTTT.

This clone was picked up one time. This chain joins TRBV28 and TRBJ1-1; the D gene is possibly TRBD1 (6 bases). Trimming took 7 bases from V and 4 from J, leaving 13 bases between them. In germline, CDR1 is MDHEN, CDR2 SYDVKM. The CDR3 is 13 residues long. This chain's CDR3 is CASTVTGSTEAFF. CDR3 nucleotides: TGTGCCAGCACCGTCACAGGGAGCACTGAAGCTTTCTTT. The full variable domain, with the rest looked up from reference TRBV28 and TRBJ1-1, is DVKVTQSSRYLVKRTGEKVFLECVQDMDHENMFWYRQDPGLGLRLIYFSYDVKMKEKGDIPEGYSVSREKKERFSLILESASTNQTSMYLCASTVTGSTEAFFGQGTRLTVV.

The V gene is TRBV6-2 or TRBV6-3, the J gene TRBJ2-5; TRBD2 might be the D (5 bases). CDR1 is MNHEY and CDR2 is SVGEGT in the germline V gene. The ends were cut back, 6 bases at V and 2 bases at J, with 16 bases in the middle. This CDR3 spans 15 amino acids. The CDR3 DNA follows: TGTGCCAGCAGCCCCGGGTCTGGGAGACAAGAGACCCAGTACTTC. This gives the protein CASSPGSGRQETQYF.

The genes are TRBV6-2 or TRBV6-3 and TRBJ2-5; D may be TRBD2 (6 bases). Germline CDR1 is MNHEY and CDR2 is SVGEGT. The CDR3 is 13 amino acids. Trimming took 5 bases from V and 5 from J, leaving 12 bases between them. The DNA for the CDR3 is TGTGCCAGCAGTCGCGGGGAGTGGGAGACCCAGTACTTC. Translated: CASSRGEWETQYF.

This clone was seen more than once but under ten times. The sample has other DNA sequences that encode this CDR3 too. This chain uses TRBV6-5 with TRBJ2-2; 7 nucleotides agree with TRBD2. This CDR3 region has 15 residues. Germline loops: CDR1 MNHEY, CDR2 SVGAGI. The junction had 11 bases not matched to a gene; V was cut back by 6 bases and J by 7 bases. Written as DNA, the CDR3 is TGTGCCAGCAGAAGAGAGGGAGGGCGTGGCGGGGAGCTGTTTTTT. Translating it yields CASRREGGRGGELFF.

The chain carries TRBV6-6 and TRBJ1-3; maybe TRBD1 (5 bases). CDR3 length equals 13 residues. The V gene lost 5 bases and the J gene lost 4 bases, with 9 bases spanning the gap. CDR1 is MNHNY and CDR2 is SVGAGI in the germline V gene (reference sequence). For the CDR3, the DNA is TGTGCCAGCAGTGAGACAGACGGAAACACCATATATTTT. It yields the protein CASSETDGNTIYF.

This chain joins TRBV2 and TRBJ1-6; D call uncertain. The CDR3 extends over 13 amino acids. Deletions cut 4 bases from V and 7 bases from J, with 8 bases between. Germline V gives CDR1 SNHLY, CDR2 FYNNEI. The CDR3: CASSGRLNSPLHF. In nucleotides, the CDR3 is TGTGCCAGCAGTGGTAGACTAAATTCACCCCTCCACTTT.

V gene TRBV19 combines with J gene TRBJ1-3, with D possibly being TRBD1 (5 bases). Germline assignment: CDR1 LNHDA and CDR2 SQIVND (reference sequence). V was clipped by 7 bases and J by 1 base, with 11 bases between them. The CDR3 spans 14 residues. CDR3 protein: CASTFAGSGNTIYF. The DNA of the CDR3 is TGTGCCAGTACCTTCGCAGGGTCTGGAAACACCATATATTTT.

The V gene is TRBV5-6, the J gene TRBJ2-2; 10 bases are shared with TRBD2. Trimming removed 7 bases from V and 5 bases from J; junction bases left unmatched: 11. The CDR3 spans 16 residues. Germline loops: CDR1 SGHDT, CDR2 YYEEEE. The CDR3 bases are TGTGCCAGCGTACGGAGGGTAGCGGGGGGAACCGGGGAGCTGTTTTTT. Translation gives CASVRRVAGGTGELFF. Full variable domain (outside the CDR3, taken from reference TRBV5-6 and TRBJ2-2): DAGVTQSPTHLIKTRGQQVTLRCSPKSGHDTVSWYQQALGQGPQFIFQYYEEEERQRGNFPDRFSGHQFPNYSSELNVNALLLGDSALYLCASVRRVAGGTGELFFGEGSRLTVL.

The count of this clone is one. The gene calls are TRBV19 and TRBJ2-5; TRBD1 matches 7 bases. The germline CDR1 and CDR2 sequences are LNHDA and SQIVND (reference sequence). CDR3 length: 14 residues. J was trimmed by 6 bases and V by 5 bases; bases with no gene match: 9. The CDR3 loop reads CASSSGTETKTQYF. In DNA, the CDR3 is TGTGCCAGTAGTTCCGGGACAGAGACTAAGACCCAGTACTTC.

J is TRBJ2-7 and V is TRBV20-1, with TRBD1 matching over 7 bases. Germline V gene sequence: CDR1 DFQATT, CDR2 SNEGSKA (reference sequence). J gave up 6 bases and V 3 bases, and 11 bases lay outside the gene matches. This CDR3 spans 14 amino acids. CDR3 protein: CSASSGTALSEQYF. The CDR3 DNA reads TGCAGTGCTAGTTCCGGGACAGCCCTTAGCGAGCAGTACTTC.